This section outlines one TCR beta chain sequence together with its context. This sample is drawn from a study of blood T cell repertoires in COVID-19. Clones were sequenced by immunoSEQ multiplex PCR, and TCRdb holds only the in-frame ones, with some missing. The sample includes over 120,000 clones, over 70% seen only once; the top ten take 1.9%. J gave up 5 bases and V 9 bases, and 10 bases lay outside the gene matches. Germline CDR1 is SGHNT and CDR2 is YYREEE (reference sequence). This CDR3 region has 13 residues. The receptor was isolated from a woman in her sixties or seventies with acute or convalescent COVID-19. Sample: peripheral blood. The chain joins TRBV5-4 to TRBJ1-2, with 7 bases identical to TRBD1. CDR3 DNA sequence: TGTGCCATCCCCCGAGGGGGCGGGTATGGCTACACCTTC. This encodes CAIPRGGGYGYTF. Full variable domain (outside the CDR3, taken from reference TRBV5-4 and TRBJ1-2): ETGVTQSPTHLIKTRGQQVTLRCSSQSGHNTVSWYQQALGQGPQFIFQYYREEENGRGNFPPRFSGLQFPNYSSELNVNALELDDSALYLCAIPRGGGYGYTFGSGTRLTVV.